There are many counts of the clone carrying this T cell receptor (beta chain). The data belong to a study of kidney transplant recipient with SARS-CoV-2 infection. MiXCR, applied by TCRdb to the reads, yields one record per CDR3 protein. This sample has under 300,000 distinct CDR3 sequences, with 25% to 30% found just once. This receptor was identified in a male patient in his 30s who had COVID-19 and was a kidney transplant recipient. The graft donor may have given rise to some T cells. The specimen comprised a blood sample, sampled at baseline and on day 111 from a kidney transplant recipient.

CDR3 sequence (DNA): TGTGCCAGCAGCCAGGCAGCCGGAGGGGACACTGAAGCTTTCTTT. Amino acid sequence: CASSQAAGGDTEAFF. V is TRBV3-1 and J is TRBJ1-1; TRBD1 is a possible D gene (5 bases). With 3 bases removed from V and 3 bases from J, the gap between germline ends came to 14 bases. Germline CDR1 reads LGHDT; CDR2 reads YNNKEL (reference sequence). The CDR3 spans 15 residues.